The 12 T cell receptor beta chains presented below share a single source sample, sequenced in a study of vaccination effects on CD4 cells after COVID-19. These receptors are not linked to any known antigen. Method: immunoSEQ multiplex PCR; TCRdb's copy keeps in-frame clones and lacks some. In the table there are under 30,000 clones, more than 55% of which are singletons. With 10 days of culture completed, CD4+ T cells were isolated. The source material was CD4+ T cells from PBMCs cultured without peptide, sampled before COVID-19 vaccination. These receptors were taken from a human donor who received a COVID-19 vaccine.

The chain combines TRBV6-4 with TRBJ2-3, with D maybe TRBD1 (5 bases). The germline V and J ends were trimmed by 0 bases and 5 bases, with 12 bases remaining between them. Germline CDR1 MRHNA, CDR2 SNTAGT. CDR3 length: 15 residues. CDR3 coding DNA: TGTGCCAGCAGTGACTCGAGTGCAGGGCAAGATACGCAGTATTTT. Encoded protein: CASSDSSAGQDTQYF.

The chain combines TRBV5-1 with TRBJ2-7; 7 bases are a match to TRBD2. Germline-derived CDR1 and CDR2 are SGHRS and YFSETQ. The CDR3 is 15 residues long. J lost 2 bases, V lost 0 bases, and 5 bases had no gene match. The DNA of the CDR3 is TGCGCCAGCAGCTTGGAATGGGGAGGGCCCTACGAGCAGTACTTC. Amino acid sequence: CASSLEWGGPYEQYF.

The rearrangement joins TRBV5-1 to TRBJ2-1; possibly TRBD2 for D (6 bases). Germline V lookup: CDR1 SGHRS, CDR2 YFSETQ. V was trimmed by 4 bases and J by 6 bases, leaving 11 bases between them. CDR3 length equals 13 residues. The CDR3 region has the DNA TGCGCCAGCAGCCCACTCGGGGGCAATGAGCAGTTCTTC. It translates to CASSPLGGNEQFF.

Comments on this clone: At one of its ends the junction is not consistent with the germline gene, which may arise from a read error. The CDR3 DNA sequence: TGTGCCAGCAGCGAAGGGGGGGGGCGGATTTCACCCCTCCACTTT. Its protein product is CASSEGGGRISPLHF. The gene calls are TRBV2 and TRBJ1-6; possible D gene TRBD1, 6 bases. The CDR3 is 15 amino acids. The germline CDR1 and CDR2 sequences are SNHLY and FYNNEI.

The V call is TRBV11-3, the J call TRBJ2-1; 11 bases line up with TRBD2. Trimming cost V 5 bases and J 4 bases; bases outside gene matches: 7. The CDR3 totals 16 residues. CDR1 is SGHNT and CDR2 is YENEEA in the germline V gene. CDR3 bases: TGTGCCAGCAGCCATAGACTAGCGGGGCCTTACAATGAGCAGTTCTTC. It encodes CASSHRLAGPYNEQFF.

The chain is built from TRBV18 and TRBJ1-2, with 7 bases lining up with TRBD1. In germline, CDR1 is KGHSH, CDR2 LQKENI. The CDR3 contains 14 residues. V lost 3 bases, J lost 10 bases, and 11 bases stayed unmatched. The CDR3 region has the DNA TGTGCCAGCTCACCCTCAACCACAGGGGCCTTCTACACCTTC. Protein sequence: CASSPSTTGAFYTF.

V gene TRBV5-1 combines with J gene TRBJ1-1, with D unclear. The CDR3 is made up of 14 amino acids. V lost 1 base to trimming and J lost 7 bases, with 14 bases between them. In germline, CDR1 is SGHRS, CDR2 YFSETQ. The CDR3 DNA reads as TGCGCCAGCAGCTTGTCCGGAACGGGGAATGAAGCTTTCTTT. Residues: CASSLSGTGNEAFF. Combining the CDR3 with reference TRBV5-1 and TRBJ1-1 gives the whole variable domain KAGVTQTPRYLIKTRGQQVTLSCSPISGHRSVSWYQQTPGQGLQFLFEYFSETQRNKGNFPGRFSGRQFSNSRSEMNVSTLELGDSALYLCASSLSGTGNEAFFGQGTRLTVV.

CDR3 bases: TGTGCCAGCAGCTTGGGTGATACGCAGTATTTT. As protein: CASSLGDTQYF. The rearrangement uses TRBV11-2 and TRBJ2-3, with no clear D. V lost 3 bases, J lost 6 bases, and 4 bases lay in between. The germline gives CDR1 SGHAT, CDR2 FQNNGV. This CDR3 is built from 11 residues.

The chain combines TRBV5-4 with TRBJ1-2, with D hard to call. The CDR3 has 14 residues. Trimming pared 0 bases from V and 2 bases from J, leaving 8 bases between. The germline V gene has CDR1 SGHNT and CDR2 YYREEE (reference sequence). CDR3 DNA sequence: TGTGCCAGCAGCTTGGAACAGCGAAACTATGGCTACACCTTC. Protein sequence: CASSLEQRNYGYTF.

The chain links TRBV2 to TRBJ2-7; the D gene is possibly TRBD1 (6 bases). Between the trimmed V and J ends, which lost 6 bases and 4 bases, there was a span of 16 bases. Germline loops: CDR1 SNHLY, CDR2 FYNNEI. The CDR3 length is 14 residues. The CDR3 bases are TGTGCCAGCAGAAACGGACAGTCTTCTTACGAGCAGTACTTC. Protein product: CASRNGQSSYEQYF.

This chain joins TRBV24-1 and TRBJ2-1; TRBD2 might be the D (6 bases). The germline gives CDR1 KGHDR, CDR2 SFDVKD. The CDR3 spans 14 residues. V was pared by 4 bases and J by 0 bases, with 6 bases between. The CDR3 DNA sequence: TGTGCCACCAGTGAGGAGGGCTCCTACAATGAGCAGTTCTTC. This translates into CATSEEGSYNEQFF.

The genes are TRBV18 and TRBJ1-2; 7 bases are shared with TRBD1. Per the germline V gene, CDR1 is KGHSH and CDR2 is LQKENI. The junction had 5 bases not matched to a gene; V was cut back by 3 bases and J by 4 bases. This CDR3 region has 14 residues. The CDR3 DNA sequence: TGTGCCAGCTCACCGAGCGGACAGGTCTATGGCTACACCTTC. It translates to CASSPSGQVYGYTF.